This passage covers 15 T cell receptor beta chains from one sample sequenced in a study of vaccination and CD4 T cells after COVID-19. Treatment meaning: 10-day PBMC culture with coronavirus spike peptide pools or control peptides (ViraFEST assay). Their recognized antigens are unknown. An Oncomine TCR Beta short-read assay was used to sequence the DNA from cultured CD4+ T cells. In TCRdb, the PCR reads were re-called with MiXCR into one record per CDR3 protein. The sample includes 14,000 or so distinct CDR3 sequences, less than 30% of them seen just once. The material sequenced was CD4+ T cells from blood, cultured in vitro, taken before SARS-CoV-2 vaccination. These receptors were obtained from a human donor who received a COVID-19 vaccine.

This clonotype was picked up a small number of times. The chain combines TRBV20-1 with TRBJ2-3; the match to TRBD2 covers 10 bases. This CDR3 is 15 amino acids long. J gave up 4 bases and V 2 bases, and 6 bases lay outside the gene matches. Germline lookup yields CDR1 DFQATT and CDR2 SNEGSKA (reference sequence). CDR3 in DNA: TGCAGTGCTAGACTAAGCGGGGGGGCAGCAGATACGCAGTATTTT. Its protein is CSARLSGGAADTQYF.

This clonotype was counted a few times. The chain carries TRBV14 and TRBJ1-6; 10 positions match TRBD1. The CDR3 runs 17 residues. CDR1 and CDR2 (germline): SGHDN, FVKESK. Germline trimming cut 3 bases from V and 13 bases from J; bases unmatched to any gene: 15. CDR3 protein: CASSHRRPGQGKSPLHF. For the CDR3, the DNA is TGTGCCAGCAGCCACCGGAGGCCGGGACAGGGGAAAAGTCCCCTCCACTTT.

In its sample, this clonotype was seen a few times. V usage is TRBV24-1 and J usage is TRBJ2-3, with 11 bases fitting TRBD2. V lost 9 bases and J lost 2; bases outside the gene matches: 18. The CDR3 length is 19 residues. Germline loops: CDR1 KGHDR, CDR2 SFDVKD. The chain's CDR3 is CATQGSGGAGPRATDTQYF. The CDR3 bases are TGTGCCACCCAAGGTAGCGGGGGGGCGGGGCCACGGGCCACAGATACGCAGTATTTT.

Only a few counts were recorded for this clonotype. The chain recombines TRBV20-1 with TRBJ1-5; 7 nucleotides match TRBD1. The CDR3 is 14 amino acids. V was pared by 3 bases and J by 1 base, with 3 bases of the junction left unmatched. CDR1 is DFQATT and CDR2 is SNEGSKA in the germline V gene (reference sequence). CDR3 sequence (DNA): TGCAGTGCTAGGTCGACAGGGAGCAATCAGCCCCAGCATTTT. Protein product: CSARSTGSNQPQHF.

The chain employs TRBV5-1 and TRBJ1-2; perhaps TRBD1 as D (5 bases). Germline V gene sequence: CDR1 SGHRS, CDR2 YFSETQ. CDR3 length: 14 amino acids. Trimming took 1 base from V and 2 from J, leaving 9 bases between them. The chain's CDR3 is CASSLRDGNYGYTF. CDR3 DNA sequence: TGCGCCAGCAGCTTGAGGGACGGGAACTATGGCTACACCTTC.

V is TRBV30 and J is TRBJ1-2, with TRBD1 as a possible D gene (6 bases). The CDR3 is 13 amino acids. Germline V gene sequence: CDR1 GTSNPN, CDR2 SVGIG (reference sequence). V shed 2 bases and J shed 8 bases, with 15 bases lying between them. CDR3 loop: CAWSIKGTYGYTF. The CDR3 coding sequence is TGTGCCTGGAGTATTAAGGGGACATACGGCTACACCTTC.

CDR3 coding DNA: TGTGCCAGCAGCTTCGGACTAGCGGGGTCTAGCACAGATACGCAGTATTTT. Translated: CASSFGLAGSSTDTQYF. V usage is TRBV7-9 and J usage is TRBJ2-3; 12 bases fit TRBD2. Germline V CDR1 and CDR2: SEHNR, FQNEAQ (reference sequence). There are 17 residues in the CDR3. The V segment lost 3 bases and the J segment 0 bases; nucleotides outside the gene matches: 4.

CDR3 coding DNA: TGTGCCAGCAGTGTAGGGAACCCGGGCACTGAAGCTTTCTTT. Translation gives CASSVGNPGTEAFF. The chain has TRBV2 and TRBJ1-1; D remains ambiguous. Trimming left V 4 bases short and J 4 bases short, with 13 bases between. The CDR3 runs to 14 residues. From germline, CDR1 is SNHLY and CDR2 FYNNEI.

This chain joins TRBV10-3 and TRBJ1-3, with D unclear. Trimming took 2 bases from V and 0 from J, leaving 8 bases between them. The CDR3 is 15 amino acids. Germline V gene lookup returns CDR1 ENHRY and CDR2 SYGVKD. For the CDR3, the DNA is TGTGCCATCAGTGAGCGACTGCTCTCTGGAAACACCATATATTTT. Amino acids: CAISERLLSGNTIYF.

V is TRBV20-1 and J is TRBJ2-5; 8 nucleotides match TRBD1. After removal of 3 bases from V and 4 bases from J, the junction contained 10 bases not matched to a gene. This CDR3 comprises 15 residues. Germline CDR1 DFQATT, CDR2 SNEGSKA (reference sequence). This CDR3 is CSASQRTGMGETQYF. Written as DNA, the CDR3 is TGCAGTGCTAGTCAGCGGACAGGGATGGGAGAGACCCAGTACTTC.

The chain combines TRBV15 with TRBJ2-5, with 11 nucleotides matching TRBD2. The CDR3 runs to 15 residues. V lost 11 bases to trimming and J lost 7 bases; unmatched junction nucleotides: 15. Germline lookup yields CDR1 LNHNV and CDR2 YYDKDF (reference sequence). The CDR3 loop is CASQETSGVRGTQYF. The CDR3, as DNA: TGTGCCTCCCAGGAGACTAGCGGGGTTAGGGGGACCCAGTACTTC.

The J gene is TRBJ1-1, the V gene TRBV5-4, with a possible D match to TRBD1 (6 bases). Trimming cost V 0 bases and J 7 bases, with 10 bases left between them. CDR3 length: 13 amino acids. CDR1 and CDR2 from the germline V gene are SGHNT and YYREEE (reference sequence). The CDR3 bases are TGTGCCAGCAGCTTGGAAGGGGGGGGTGAAGCTTTCTTT. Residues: CASSLEGGGEAFF.

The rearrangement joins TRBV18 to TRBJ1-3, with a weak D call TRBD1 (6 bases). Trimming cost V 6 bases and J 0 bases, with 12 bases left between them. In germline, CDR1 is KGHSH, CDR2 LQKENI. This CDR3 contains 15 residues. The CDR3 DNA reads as TGTGCCAGCTCCCCCGACAGGAGCTCTGGAAACACCATATATTTT. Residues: CASSPDRSSGNTIYF.

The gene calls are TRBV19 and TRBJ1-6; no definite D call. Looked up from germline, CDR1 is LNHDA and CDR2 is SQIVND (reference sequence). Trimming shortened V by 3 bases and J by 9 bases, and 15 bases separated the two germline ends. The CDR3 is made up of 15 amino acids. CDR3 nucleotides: TGTGCCAGTAGTATTCTCCCCCCAGGTGGTTCACCCCTCCACTTT. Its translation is CASSILPPGGSPLHF.

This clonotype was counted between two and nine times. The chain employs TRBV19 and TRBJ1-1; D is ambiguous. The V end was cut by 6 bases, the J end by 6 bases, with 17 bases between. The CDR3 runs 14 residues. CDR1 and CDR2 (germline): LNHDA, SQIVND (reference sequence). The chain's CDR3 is CASSVSPRYAEAFF. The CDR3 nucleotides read TGTGCCAGTAGCGTATCACCTAGGTACGCTGAAGCTTTCTTT. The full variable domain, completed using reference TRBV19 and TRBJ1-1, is DGGITQSPKYLFRKEGQNVTLSCEQNLNHDAMYWYRQDPGQGLRLIYYSQIVNDFQKGDIAEGYSVSREKKESFPLTVTSAQKNPTAFYLCASSVSPRYAEAFFGQGTRLTVV.